These 18 T cell receptor beta chains originate from one sample sequenced in a study of cytomegalovirus exposure and HLA in healthy donors. PCR amplification relied on 60 Vbeta primers (plus 13 Jbeta primers). Data came from immunoSEQ multiplex PCR; TCRdb stores just in-frame clones and leaves some out. The sample lists roughly 160,000 clones, under 85% occurring once. Sequencing used PBMCs. These receptors all come from a woman in her twenties or thirties in good health and CMV-seronegative.

This chain uses TRBV10-3 with TRBJ2-7, with TRBD2 matching over 10 bases. There are 13 residues in the CDR3. Germline lookup yields CDR1 ENHRY and CDR2 SYGVKD. J gave up 3 bases and V 6 bases, and 2 bases lay outside the gene matches. The CDR3: CAIRGLAIYEQYF. CDR3 in DNA: TGTGCCATCAGGGGACTAGCGATCTACGAGCAGTACTTC.

This clone was observed once. V and J are TRBV5-1 and TRBJ2-5, with 7 nucleotides matching TRBD2. CDR3 length: 16 residues. The germline V gene encodes CDR1 SGHRS and CDR2 YFSETQ. V trimming: 0 bases; J trimming: 2 bases; junction bases outside the gene matches: 7. CDR3 sequence reads: CASSLAREGGQETQYF. In nucleotides, the CDR3 is TGCGCCAGCAGCTTGGCCCGCGAGGGAGGGCAAGAGACCCAGTACTTC.

V is TRBV5-4 and J is TRBJ1-3; D call uncertain. There are 15 residues in the CDR3. V was shortened by 0 bases and J by 0 bases, with 7 bases between the two germline ends. Germline V CDR1 and CDR2: SGHNT, YYREEE (reference sequence). CDR3 sequence: CASSLDKTSGNTIYF. Here the CDR3 DNA reads TGTGCCAGCAGCTTGGACAAAACCTCTGGAAACACCATATATTTT.

The table lists this clone with a few counts. The J gene is TRBJ2-5, the V gene TRBV7-2; maybe TRBD2 (5 bases). Germline assignment: CDR1 SGHTA and CDR2 FQGNSA. This CDR3 has 15 residues. V lost 3 bases, J lost 5 bases, and 16 bases lay in between. The CDR3, as DNA: TGTGCCAGCAGCTTCGTGGACGCGGGCATGGAGACCCAGTACTTC. Translation gives CASSFVDAGMETQYF.

The rearrangement joins TRBV7-9 to TRBJ2-2; 12 bases fit TRBD2. The V and J ends lost 4 bases and 4 bases, in that order; junction bases with no gene match: 10. From germline, CDR1 is SEHNR and CDR2 FQNEAQ (reference sequence). The CDR3 is 18 amino acids. For the CDR3, the DNA is TGTGCCAGCAGCTCACGACTAGCGGGAGAGGCGACCACCGGGGAGCTGTTTTTT. Its protein product is CASSSRLAGEATTGELFF.

The chain recombines TRBV6-6 with TRBJ2-3; a weak D match, TRBD2 (6 bases). This CDR3 region has 15 residues. Per germline, CDR1 MNHNY and CDR2 SVGAGI (reference sequence). V was pared by 8 bases and J by 2 bases, with 17 bases between. The CDR3 loop is CASGRDPRHTDTQYF. CDR3 DNA sequence: TGTGCCAGCGGGCGGGACCCGCGGCACACAGATACGCAGTATTTT.

The J gene is TRBJ1-5, the V gene TRBV6-1, with a possible D match to TRBD1 (5 bases). V gave up 1 base and J gave up 0 bases, with 13 bases separating them. The CDR3 spans 17 residues. The germline V gene encodes CDR1 MNHNS and CDR2 SASEGT. The chain's CDR3 is CASSEELTAYSNQPQHF. The CDR3 region has the DNA TGTGCCAGCAGTGAAGAATTGACAGCATATAGCAATCAGCCCCAGCATTTT.

The V and J genes are TRBV7-2 and TRBJ2-3, with D tentatively TRBD2 (6 bases). From germline, CDR1 is SGHTA and CDR2 FQGNSA. There are 15 residues in the CDR3. Trimming took 4 bases from V and 5 from J, leaving 16 bases between them. The DNA of the CDR3 is TGTGCCAGCAGCTGGGGGTGGGGGGAGGAAGATACGCAGTATTTT. Translated: CASSWGWGEEDTQYF.

V gene TRBV19 combines with J gene TRBJ2-1, with 13 bases identical to TRBD2. The length of the CDR3 is 17 residues. V was pared by 6 bases and J by 5 bases, with 10 bases of the junction left unmatched. The germline V gene has CDR1 LNHDA and CDR2 SQIVND (reference sequence). CDR3 residues: CASSSPRTSGSNNEQFF. DNA of the CDR3: TGTGCCAGTAGCAGCCCCCGGACTAGCGGGAGTAACAATGAGCAGTTCTTC.

This chain links TRBV5-4 with TRBJ1-6, with 10 bases that match TRBD1. The CDR3 length is 12 residues. With 3 bases clipped from V and 19 bases from J, the junction kept 7 bases outside the gene matches. Germline V gene sequence: CDR1 SGHNT, CDR2 YYREEE (reference sequence). Here the CDR3 DNA reads TGTGCCAGCAGCTCTAAGGGACAGGGGTGGCACTTT. As protein: CASSSKGQGWHF. Drawing the rest from reference TRBV5-4 and TRBJ1-6, the complete variable domain is ETGVTQSPTHLIKTRGQQVTLRCSSQSGHNTVSWYQQALGQGPQFIFQYYREEENGRGNFPPRFSGLQFPNYSSELNVNALELDDSALYLCASSSKGQGWHFGNGTRLTVT.

The gene calls are TRBV12-5 and TRBJ1-5; 8 bases line up with TRBD1. The V and J ends lost 4 bases and 3 bases, in that order; junction bases with no gene match: 8. This CDR3 comprises 16 residues. Per germline, CDR1 LGHNT and CDR2 FRNRAP. The CDR3 region has the DNA TGTGCTAGTGGTTCAGGACAGGGTCTTGACAATCAGCCCCAGCATTTT. Its translation is CASGSGQGLDNQPQHF.

V is TRBV28 and J is TRBJ2-7, with TRBD1 matching 9 bases. This CDR3 spans 14 amino acids. The J segment lost 5 bases and the V segment lost 7 bases, leaving 9 bases of the junction unmatched. Per germline, CDR1 MDHEN and CDR2 SYDVKM. This CDR3 reads CASNPTGGIDEQYF. The DNA of the CDR3 is TGTGCCAGCAATCCGACAGGGGGTATAGACGAGCAGTACTTC.

The V and J genes are TRBV6-1 and TRBJ2-7; D is undetermined. Trimming shortened V by 0 bases and J by 4 bases, and 10 bases separated the two germline ends. This CDR3 is built from 14 residues. Germline CDR1 and CDR2: MNHNS and SASEGT. CDR3 residues: CASSEASFVYEQYF. DNA of the CDR3: TGTGCCAGCAGTGAAGCGAGCTTTGTATACGAGCAGTACTTC.

The CDR3: CASNPSTGLAFF. CDR3 nucleotides: TGTGCCAGCAACCCATCGACAGGTTTGGCTTTCTTT. The V call is TRBV6-5, the J call TRBJ1-1; D perhaps matches TRBD1 (6 bases). Per germline, CDR1 MNHEY and CDR2 SVGAGI. The CDR3 contains 12 residues. V lost 7 bases and J 11 bases, leaving 17 bases between the germline ends.

J is TRBJ1-1 and V is TRBV2; TRBD1 agrees at 7 bases. This CDR3 comprises 13 residues. From germline, CDR1 is SNHLY and CDR2 FYNNEI. Trimming removed 4 bases from V and 8 bases from J; junction bases left unmatched: 7. The CDR3 nucleotides are TGTGCCAGCAGTGTTGAGGGGGCGGCCGAAGCTTTCTTT. Translating it yields CASSVEGAAEAFF.

This chain links TRBV2 with TRBJ1-5; D perhaps matches TRBD1 (6 bases). Germline CDR1 and CDR2: SNHLY and FYNNEI. The CDR3 sequence is 15 residues long. Deletions cut 5 bases from V and 2 bases from J, with 13 bases between. CDR3 in DNA: TGTGCCAGCAGTTTACAGGGTGTGCGCAATCAGCCCCAGCATTTT. Amino acids: CASSLQGVRNQPQHF.

The rearrangement joins TRBV7-2 to TRBJ2-3; 7 nucleotides align to TRBD1. The CDR3 extends over 16 amino acids. Germline CDR1 reads SGHTA; CDR2 reads FQGNSA. V was clipped by 0 bases and J by 3 bases; unmatched bases: 6. CDR3 region: CASSLASTTGTDTQYF. CDR3 nucleotides: TGTGCCAGCAGCTTAGCCTCAACGACAGGGACAGATACGCAGTATTTT.

The chain joins TRBV2 to TRBJ1-2; D call uncertain. V was shortened by 7 bases and J by 1 base, with 10 bases between the two germline ends. Germline V CDR1 and CDR2: SNHLY, FYNNEI. The CDR3 covers 13 residues. CDR3 in amino acids: CASTFLRNYGYTF. The CDR3, as DNA: TGTGCCAGCACGTTCCTCCGTAACTATGGCTACACCTTC. Combining the CDR3 with reference TRBV2 and TRBJ1-2 gives the whole variable domain EPEVTQTPSHQVTQMGQEVILRCVPISNHLYFYWYRQILGQKVEFLVSFYNNEISEKSEIFDDQFSVERPDGSNFTLKIRSTKLEDSAMYFCASTFLRNYGYTFGSGTRLTVV.